This T cell receptor beta chain is drawn from a study of vaccination effects on CD4 cells after COVID-19. Pools of viral peptides were used by the ViraFEST assay to expand antigen-specific CD4+ T cells ahead of sequencing. An approximately nine-day culture period preceded the isolation of CD4+ T cells. BNT162b2 vaccine or mRNA-1273 vaccine was given to participants in two doses. Previously uninfected by SARS-CoV-2, the vaccine recipients also showed negative nucleocapsid antibodies. Using immunoSEQ multiplex PCR, the repertoire was profiled, and TCRdb retains in-frame clones only, with some absent. This sample has 30,000 to 35,000 clones, with about four fifths found just once. Remarks on this clone: Its cognate antigen is unknown.

This CDR3 has 14 amino acids. The germline V gene encodes CDR1 MNHNY and CDR2 SVGAGI (reference sequence). The germline V and J ends were trimmed by 8 bases and 2 bases, with 13 bases remaining between them. The V gene is TRBV6-6, the J gene TRBJ1-5; D is perhaps TRBD1 (5 bases). The receptor was isolated from a human donor who received a COVID-19 vaccine. Some clones in this sample may be carry-over from other donors' samples. The sequenced sample was CD4+ T cells from PBMCs cultured with HCoV-NL63 spike peptides, obtained after COVID-19 vaccination. Here the CDR3 DNA reads TGTGCCAGCGCATATCAGGGAGGCAATCAGCCCCAGCATTTT. Its protein is CASAYQGGNQPQHF.